A selection of T cell receptor beta chains follows, all from one sample in a study of control samples from healthy donors and cancer patients. The table came from immunoSEQ multiplex PCR; TCRdb's copy has only in-frame clones and leaves some out. The sample shows just under 60,000 clones, 92% of them seen only once. The sequencing input was PBMCs. These receptors originate from a man aged 40-50 years with colorectal cancer. Both conserved end residues are part of each CDR3. Fields, in order: clone size, V gene, D gene, J gene, CDR3 protein. The D gene is left open where the match is weak. Clone size is shown for a subset of rows, as once, few, many or a class of expanded clone.

.,TRBV11-2,.,TRBJ2-3,CASSLAWGAGDTQYF
.,TRBV27,.,TRBJ1-6,CASSLGMQPNSPLHF
once,TRBV7-2,TRBD2,TRBJ2-3,CASSFGRGRADTQYF
.,TRBV7-3,.,TRBJ2-3,CASSLRGPEVPDTQYF
.,TRBV6-5,.,TRBJ1-3,CASSYSGRRSGNTIYF
.,TRBV18,TRBD1,TRBJ1-4,CASSRPTGGLEKLFF
.,TRBV29-1,TRBD1,TRBJ1-1,CSAAGGANTEAFF
.,TRBV3-1/TRBV3-2,.,TRBJ2-1,CASSQDYSKMEEGSSYNEQFF
few,TRBV27,.,TRBJ1-2,CASSPGYGYTF
once,TRBV6-2/TRBV6-3,.,TRBJ2-7,CASSNGGHGIYEQYF
.,TRBV7-3,TRBD2,TRBJ2-3,CASSSAGTSGGRTDTQYF